The entry below describes one TCR beta chain. Antigen: not known. cDNA libraries for TCR beta contained unique molecular identifiers. T cells numbering about 0.9 to 10 million yielded cDNA molecules that totaled about 500,000. TCRdb reanalysed the PCR reads using MiXCR and keeps one entry per CDR3 protein. The table lists hundreds of thousands of distinct CDR3 sequences, over 35% of them singletons. Trimming shortened V by 6 bases and J by 7 bases, and 16 bases separated the two germline ends. CDR3 length: 15 amino acids. The V gene's germline CDR1 is LGHDT and CDR2 YNNKEL (reference sequence). This record comes from a study of post-analysis software for immune sequencing data. Across the whole study: Relapsing-remitting, secondary progressive and progressive-relapsing forms made up the multiple sclerosis disease courses.

Study conclusions and caveats: Significantly lower normalized Chao1 diversity was seen in multiple sclerosis patients than in controls. TRBV5-6, TRBV5-1 and TRBV20-1 were among four or five TRBV segments more frequent in patients than controls. Analysis by F measure revealed that same-batch samples clustered strongly together.

This sequence was found in a girl between 5 and 17 years old with multiple sclerosis. This rearrangement joins TRBV3-1 to TRBJ1-6, with TRBD1 as a possible D gene (6 bases). Source material: blood. The CDR3: CASRVTAGDNSPLHF. The CDR3 DNA is TGTGCCAGCAGGGTCACGGCAGGGGACAATTCACCCCTCCACTTT.